The 26 T cell receptor beta chains listed next were all sequenced from one sample in a study of T cells after yellow fever vaccination. MiXCR, run by TCRdb on the 5' RACE reads, gives a single entry per CDR3 protein. The data show about 120,000 distinct CDR3 sequences, with 13% to 15% seen just once and approximately 43% held by the top ten. The source was CD8+ T cells sorted from PBMCs, collected 5 days after the yellow fever booster vaccination. These receptors originate from a man in his late teens or twenties who received the YFV17D yellow fever vaccine.

Only a few counts were recorded for this clonotype. The chain is built from TRBV6-2 or TRBV6-3 and TRBJ2-7; 8 bases match TRBD1. The germline CDR1 and CDR2 sequences are MNHEY and SVGEGT. CDR3 length: 15 residues. V was pared by 6 bases and J by 1 base, with 8 bases of the junction left unmatched. This CDR3 is CASRQIGQGSYEQYF. The CDR3 nucleotides read TGTGCCAGCAGACAGATCGGACAGGGTTCCTACGAGCAGTACTTC.

This clonotype showed up just a few times. The chain employs TRBV5-5 and TRBJ2-1; 9 bases agree with TRBD1. The V gene's germline CDR1 is SGHKS and CDR2 YYEKEE (reference sequence). The trim removed 0 bases at V and 6 bases at J, leaving 7 bases unmatched. This CDR3 is 16 amino acids long. CDR3 in DNA: TGTGCCAGCAGCTTGGAAGGGACAGGGCTCTTCAATGAGCAGTTCTTC. Its translation is CASSLEGTGLFNEQFF.

This clonotype was picked up a small number of times. The chain recombines TRBV10-2 with TRBJ2-3; D is undetermined. Germline CDR1 WSHSY, CDR2 SAAADI. The CDR3 extends over 14 amino acids. V was shortened by 2 bases and J by 2 bases, with 8 bases between the two germline ends. DNA of the CDR3: TGCGCCAGCAGTGAGAACCCCCCCACAGATACGCAGTATTTT. Protein sequence: CASSENPPTDTQYF.

This clonotype was observed a few times. The chain uses TRBV12-3 or TRBV12-4 and TRBJ2-1; D not certain. The CDR3 runs to 11 residues. V was cut by 4 bases and J by 15 bases, with 13 bases left in between. CDR3 loop: CASSSGPGRFF. In DNA form, the CDR3 reads TGTGCCAGCAGTTCCGGACCCGGCAGGTTCTTC.

The genes are TRBV7-9 and TRBJ2-7, with D uncertain. The CDR3 covers 11 residues. In germline, CDR1 is SEHNR, CDR2 FQNEAQ (reference sequence). Trimming left V 2 bases short and J 4 bases short, with 3 bases between. CDR3 amino acids: CASSLLYEQYF. As DNA, the CDR3 is TGTGCCAGCAGCTTATTGTACGAGCAGTACTTC.

The CDR3 is CASSQTANTEAFF. DNA of the CDR3: TGCGCCAGCAGCCAAACCGCGAACACTGAAGCTTTCTTT. The chain uses TRBV4-1 and TRBJ1-1, with no clear D. V lost 2 bases, J lost 1 base, and 5 bases lay in between. Looked up from germline, CDR1 is MGHRA and CDR2 is YSYEKL. The CDR3 is made up of 13 amino acids.

The chain's CDR3 is CASKGGATYEQYF. CDR3 sequence (DNA): TGTGCCAGCAAGGGGGGCGCAACCTACGAGCAGTACTTC. The gene calls are TRBV27 and TRBJ2-7, with D possibly called TRBD1 or TRBD2 (6 bases each). V dropped 7 bases and J dropped 2 bases, with 12 bases sitting between them. This CDR3 is 13 amino acids long. In germline, CDR1 is MNHEY, CDR2 SMNVEV (reference sequence).

This clonotype has at least ten counts. The V and J genes are TRBV6-6 and TRBJ2-3; 8 nucleotides align to TRBD2. J lost 0 bases, V lost 6 bases, and 5 bases had no gene match. The V gene's germline CDR1 is MNHNY and CDR2 SVGAGI (reference sequence). This CDR3 contains 15 residues. The CDR3 loop is CASSPQRGSTDTQYF. CDR3 sequence (DNA): TGTGCCAGCAGCCCTCAGCGGGGGAGCACAGATACGCAGTATTTT.

This chain uses TRBV12-3 or TRBV12-4 with TRBJ2-1; 8 nucleotides line up with TRBD2. CDR3 length: 12 residues. V shed 8 bases and J 8 bases; nucleotides not matched to a gene: 5. The DNA for the CDR3 is TGTGCCAGCGGCTCCGGGAGGGATGAGCAGTTCTTC. Its protein is CASGSGRDEQFF.

The rearrangement links TRBV6-1 to TRBJ2-7; D not resolved. Germline lookup yields CDR1 MNHNS and CDR2 SASEGT. This CDR3 contains 12 residues. V was trimmed by 6 bases and J by 6 bases, leaving 12 bases between them. In DNA form, the CDR3 reads TGTGCCAGCAGCCCCCGAAGCGCCGAGCAGTACTTC. This encodes CASSPRSAEQYF.

The chain carries TRBV10-3 and TRBJ1-1; the D is unclear. V lost 0 bases to trimming and J lost 0 bases, with 11 bases between them. CDR1 is ENHRY, CDR2 SYGVKD, per germline. There are 16 residues in the CDR3. CDR3 coding DNA: TGTGCCATCAGTGAGTCGATGAGCAGCATGAACACTGAAGCTTTCTTT. This translates into CAISESMSSMNTEAFF.

This chain uses TRBV13 with TRBJ2-5, with 7 bases lining up with TRBD2. Trimming removed 4 bases from V and 4 bases from J; junction bases left unmatched: 12. This CDR3 spans 16 amino acids. Germline V gene lookup returns CDR1 PRHDT and CDR2 FYEKMQ (reference sequence). The CDR3 reads CASSSLGGGVRETQYF. CDR3 nucleotide sequence: TGTGCCAGCAGCTCCTTAGGCGGGGGAGTTAGAGAGACCCAGTACTTC.

This clonotype was counted at least ten times. The chain uses TRBV6-2 or TRBV6-3 and TRBJ2-1; D remains unclear. Between the trimmed V and J ends, which lost 6 bases and 9 bases, there was a span of 9 bases. Per the germline V gene, CDR1 is MNHEY and CDR2 is SVGEGT. This CDR3 has 11 residues. The CDR3 region has the DNA TGTGCCAGCAGGACGGGCACTGAGCAGTTCTTC. As protein: CASRTGTEQFF.

In its sample, this clonotype was seen a few times. The rearrangement joins TRBV29-1 to TRBJ2-1; a possible D gene is TRBD1 (5 bases). The V and J ends lost 6 bases and 5 bases respectively, with 11 bases between them. Germline values: CDR1 SQVTM, CDR2 ANQGSEA. The CDR3 extends over 12 amino acids. CDR3 sequence (DNA): TGCAGCGTCCCCGACAGTCACAATGAGCAGTTCTTC. Translated, it gives CSVPDSHNEQFF.

V gene TRBV12-3 or TRBV12-4 combines with J gene TRBJ2-1, with a weak D call TRBD1 (6 bases). Trimming left V 7 bases short and J 7 bases short, with 11 bases between. This CDR3 spans 12 amino acids. CDR3 coding DNA: TGTGCCAGCACCCCACAGGGAAATGAGCAGTTCTTC. It is translated as CASTPQGNEQFF.

The chain carries TRBV4-3 and TRBJ2-5; D call uncertain. Trimming removed 0 bases from V and 0 bases from J, with 8 bases in between. Germline V gene data show CDR1 as LGHNA and CDR2 as YSLEER. The CDR3 has 15 amino acids. CDR3 nucleotide sequence: TGCGCCAGCAGCCAAGATCGTGGCCACCAAGAGACCCAGTACTTC. It translates to CASSQDRGHQETQYF.

The chain links TRBV18 to TRBJ2-7; 7 bases match TRBD2. The CDR3 consists of 16 residues. J lost 0 bases, V lost 3 bases, and 8 bases had no gene match. The germline V gene has CDR1 KGHSH and CDR2 LQKENI. CDR3 in amino acids: CASSPGTIPRSYEQYV. In DNA, the CDR3 is TGTGCCAGCTCACCGGGGACTATCCCTCGCTCCTACGAGCAGTACGTC.

The V and J genes are TRBV7-8 and TRBJ2-7; no clear D. Germline V gene data show CDR1 as SGHVS and CDR2 as FQNEAQ. V was cut by 5 bases and J by 2 bases, with 10 bases left in between. The CDR3 has 13 amino acids. CDR3 sequence (DNA): TGTGCCAGCAGCGCCGAAATTACCTACGAGCAGTACGTC. Amino acids: CASSAEITYEQYV.

At least ten counts were recorded for this clonotype. The J gene is TRBJ2-2, the V gene TRBV4-3, with D uncertain. The CDR3 consists of 14 residues. Germline V gene sequence: CDR1 LGHNA, CDR2 YSLEER. Trimming removed 0 bases at V and 6 bases at J, with 8 bases between. CDR3 nucleotide sequence: TGCGCCAGCAGCCAAGAAGGGTTGGCCGGGGAGCTGTTTTTT. This translates into CASSQEGLAGELFF.

This rearrangement joins TRBV6-1 to TRBJ2-1, with TRBD1 matching 8 bases. V lost 6 bases and J lost 8; bases outside the gene matches: 15. The CDR3 extends over 16 amino acids. Germline lookup yields CDR1 MNHNS and CDR2 SASEGT. The chain's CDR3 is CASSAPTGAGGDEQFF. CDR3 nucleotides: TGTGCCAGCAGCGCTCCGACAGGGGCCGGCGGAGATGAGCAGTTCTTC.

V usage is TRBV4-1 and J usage is TRBJ2-7, with 9 nucleotides matching TRBD1. CDR1 and CDR2 (germline): MGHRA, YSYEKL. The CDR3 is 15 residues long. The V gene end was trimmed by 2 bases and the J gene end by 4 bases; junction bases not matched to a gene: 6. CDR3 DNA sequence: TGCGCCAGCAGCCAAAAAGGGACAGGGAATTACGAGCAGTACTTC. Its protein product is CASSQKGTGNYEQYF.

This clonotype was counted ten times or more. The chain combines TRBV4-3 with TRBJ2-5, with D unclear. Germline-derived CDR1 and CDR2 are LGHNA and YSLEER. The V end was cut by 0 bases, the J end by 3 bases, with 8 bases between. The CDR3 runs 14 residues. The CDR3 region has the DNA TGCGCCAGCAGCCAAGAGGGCTCAGAAGAGACCCAGTACTTC. Its translation is CASSQEGSEETQYF.

This clonotype was counted between two and nine times. The genes are TRBV7-2 and TRBJ2-3; D is perhaps TRBD1 or TRBD2 (6 bases each). The V end was cut by 0 bases, the J end by 0 bases, with 16 bases between. Looked up from germline, CDR1 is SGHTA and CDR2 is FQGNSA. This CDR3 is 18 amino acids long. For the CDR3, the DNA is TGTGCCAGCAGCTTAGCTAAGGGGGGAACTACTAGCACAGATACGCAGTATTTT. Its protein is CASSLAKGGTTSTDTQYF. Variable domain in full (rest from reference TRBV7-2 and TRBJ2-3): GAGVSQSPSNKVTEKGKDVELRCDPISGHTALYWYRQSLGQGLEFLIYFQGNSAPDKSGLPSDRFSAERTGGSVSTLTIQRTQQEDSAVYLCASSLAKGGTTSTDTQYFGPGTRLTVL.

This chain links TRBV27 with TRBJ2-7, with D tentatively TRBD1 or TRBD2 (5 bases each). CDR3 length: 15 amino acids. Germline values: CDR1 MNHEY, CDR2 SMNVEV (reference sequence). V was shortened by 2 bases and J by 0 bases, with 11 bases between the two germline ends. As DNA, the CDR3 is TGTGCCAGCAGTTTAGCCGGGGCGAGCTCCTACGAGCAGTACTTC. Translation gives CASSLAGASSYEQYF.

This clonotype turned up a few times. The chain is built from TRBV7-9 and TRBJ2-7, with D unresolved. Trimming cost V 5 bases and J 0 bases, with 8 bases left between them. Looked up from germline, CDR1 is SEHNR and CDR2 is FQNEAQ (reference sequence). The CDR3 sequence is 13 residues long. CDR3 DNA: TGTGCCAGCAGCCGGTCCCTCTCCTACGAGCAGTACTTC. This sequence encodes CASSRSLSYEQYF.

This clonotype has only a few counts. The V and J genes are TRBV6-5 and TRBJ2-2; D might be TRBD1 (6 bases). Germline CDR1 and CDR2: MNHEY and SVGAGI. V was clipped by 5 bases and J by 7 bases, with 14 bases between them. This CDR3 contains 14 residues. This CDR3 reads CASSHMGAGGELFF. The CDR3 DNA sequence: TGTGCCAGCAGTCACATGGGGGCCGGCGGGGAGCTGTTTTTT.